This T cell receptor beta chain was captured by sequencing in a study of blood T cell repertoires in COVID-19. Study-level background: Researchers got acute and convalescent COVID-19 samples from the United States, Italy and Spain. From T cells, B-cell-depleted T cells, or PBMCs came the material, which was cDNA or gDNA.

As handled by the study authors: Estimation of nucleated cell counts relied on the amplification of reference gene primers. Clones were sequenced by immunoSEQ multiplex PCR, and TCRdb holds only the in-frame ones, with some missing. The V and J calls and clone size were taken over from that table, and D and trimming were inferred from the DNA. The sample lists fewer than 200,000 clones, less than 85% occurring once. Germline-derived CDR1 and CDR2 are SGHDT and YYEEEE. The CDR3 is made up of 15 amino acids. Trimming took off 2 bases at V and 7 bases at J, with 13 bases between the two ends. Specimen: peripheral blood. The chain links TRBV5-6 to TRBJ1-6, with D perhaps matching TRBD1 (6 bases). This TCR derives from a human donor with acute or convalescent COVID-19. The donor label of this sample is uncertain. The CDR3 nucleotides are TGTGCCAGCAGCTTCAGGACAGCTTTAAATTCACCCCTCCACTTT. Translation gives CASSFRTALNSPLHF.